Below, 25 T cell receptor beta chains from the same sample are listed, as sequenced in a study of blood T cells in healthy people across ages. Alongside a J-beta primer mix, a sample-barcoded 5' primer served in a second PCR lasting roughly 6 to 11 cycles. TCRdb redid the calling of the 5' RACE reads with MiXCR, one entry per CDR3 protein. The table shows roughly 1,100,000 distinct CDR3 sequences, with roughly 24% occurring only once. The same sample was also used in a study of T cells of mothers and their children.

Sequencing was carried out using blood. All receptors derive from a girl under 10 years old in good health.

The chain recombines TRBV29-1 with TRBJ2-7; D remains ambiguous. The CDR3 covers 10 residues. Trimming took off 4 bases at V and 5 bases at J, with 6 bases between the two ends. The V gene's germline CDR1 is SQVTM and CDR2 ANQGSEA. In nucleotides, the CDR3 is TGCAGCGTTGTGGTGGACGAGCAGTACTTC. Translating it yields CSVVVDEQYF.

The chain uses TRBV19 and TRBJ2-4; unclear D gene. The CDR3 consists of 14 residues. Between the trimmed V and J ends, which lost 3 bases and 8 bases, there was a span of 14 bases. From germline, CDR1 is LNHDA and CDR2 SQIVND (reference sequence). The CDR3 DNA sequence: TGTGCCAGTAGTATGCGAGGCAGAAGGGACATTCAGTACTTC. Protein sequence: CASSMRGRRDIQYF.

On this clonotype itself: At one of its ends the junction is not consistent with the germline gene, which may arise from a read error. The chain links TRBV19 to TRBJ1-1, with no clear D. CDR3 length: 15 amino acids. The germline V gene has CDR1 LNHDA and CDR2 SQIVND (reference sequence). CDR3 region: CASSIERYSNTEAFF. DNA for the CDR3: TGTGCTAGTAGTATAGAACGGTACTCGAACACTGAAGCTTTCTTT.

V and J are TRBV6-6 and TRBJ1-1; 7 nucleotides agree with TRBD1. V gave up 6 bases and J gave up 2 bases; unmatched junction bases: 6. CDR1 MNHNY and CDR2 SVGAGI come from the germline V gene (reference sequence). The CDR3 sequence is 14 residues long. This CDR3 reads CASRRQGRNTEAFF. The DNA for the CDR3 is TGTGCCAGCAGAAGACAGGGACGAAACACTGAAGCTTTCTTT.

This clonotype was detected a few times. The genes are TRBV9 and TRBJ1-2, with D possibly being TRBD1 (6 bases). The germline CDR1 and CDR2 sequences are SGDLS and YYNGEE. Deletions cut 0 bases from V and 2 bases from J, with 14 bases between. The length of the CDR3 is 16 residues. CDR3 sequence: CASSVGGGNPNYGYTF. CDR3 in DNA: TGTGCCAGCAGCGTAGGAGGGGGGAACCCCAACTATGGCTACACCTTC.

This clonotype was detected only a few times. The J gene is TRBJ2-1, the V gene TRBV29-1; D gene uncertain. CDR1 SQVTM and CDR2 ANQGSEA come from the germline V gene. The CDR3 sequence is 15 residues long. Trimming shortened V by 3 bases and J by 0 bases, and 12 bases separated the two germline ends. The CDR3 sequence: CSVESSYNSYNEQFF. The CDR3 DNA is TGCAGCGTTGAGTCGTCCTATAACTCCTACAATGAGCAGTTCTTC.

There are a few counts of this clonotype. The chain uses TRBV5-1 and TRBJ2-1; D gene uncertain. The DNA end favors TRBJ2-7, so the J call may be wrong. The CDR3 totals 15 residues. The V gene's germline CDR1 is SGHRS and CDR2 YFSETQ. The chain's CDR3 is CASSLSPLDSYEQYF. In DNA, the CDR3 is TGCGCCAGCAGCTTGTCTCCCCTTGACTCCTACGAGCAGTACTTC.

This clonotype has a handful of counts. The chain has TRBV2 and TRBJ2-2; D might be TRBD2 (7 bases). Germline V gene data show CDR1 as SNHLY and CDR2 as FYNNEI. V was clipped by 4 bases and J by 7 bases, with 13 bases between them. The CDR3 is 14 residues long. The CDR3 DNA is TGTGCCAGCAGTGTGGGGGGGCGAGACGGGGAGCTGTTTTTT. It translates to CASSVGGRDGELFF.

This clonotype was found a few times. V is TRBV4-1 and J is TRBJ2-1; 7 bases align to TRBD2. V lost 2 bases to trimming and J lost 4 bases; unmatched junction nucleotides: 8. The CDR3 runs 16 residues. Looked up from germline, CDR1 is MGHRA and CDR2 is YSYEKL. CDR3 in DNA: TGCGCCAGCAGCCAACTAGCGACTAGCCTATACAATGAGCAGTTCTTC. It specifies CASSQLATSLYNEQFF.

In its sample, this clonotype was seen once. The chain is built from TRBV12-3 or TRBV12-4 and TRBJ1-6, with 8 bases lining up with TRBD1. This CDR3 is built from 15 residues. Trimming took 2 bases from V and 8 from J; bases not matched to a gene: 5. CDR3 DNA sequence: TGTGCCAGCAGTTTAAGGCCAGGGGGCGATTCACCCCTCCACTTT. It specifies CASSLRPGGDSPLHF.

This clonotype was counted between two and nine times. The chain joins TRBV7-6 to TRBJ2-5; D gene unclear. V dropped 5 bases and J dropped 4 bases, with 17 bases sitting between them. From germline, CDR1 is SGHVS and CDR2 FNYEAQ. This CDR3 has 15 residues. The CDR3 DNA reads TGTGCCAGCAGCCCAGTCCAGGTACTCCGAGAGACCCAGTACTTC. It yields the protein CASSPVQVLRETQYF.

This chain uses TRBV28 with TRBJ1-4; 9 bases are a match to TRBD1. With V trimmed by 6 bases and J by 6 bases, 8 bases remained unmatched. The CDR3 is 15 residues long. Germline CDR1 MDHEN, CDR2 SYDVKM. The CDR3 region is CASRAPGQGYEKLFF. As DNA, the CDR3 is TGTGCCAGCAGGGCACCGGGACAGGGTTATGAAAAACTGTTTTTT.

CDR3 loop: CASSLVTQFGETQYF. In DNA, the CDR3 is TGTGCCAGCAGTTTAGTTACTCAGTTCGGGGAGACCCAGTACTTC. The genes are TRBV27 and TRBJ2-5, with D unclear. Germline values: CDR1 MNHEY, CDR2 SMNVEV (reference sequence). With 2 bases removed from V and 5 bases from J, the gap between germline ends came to 15 bases. The length of the CDR3 is 15 residues.

This clonotype showed up just a few times. This chain joins TRBV29-1 and TRBJ1-2; 7 bases map to TRBD1. Germline assignment: CDR1 SQVTM and CDR2 ANQGSEA. Trimming removed 3 bases from V and 8 bases from J; junction bases left unmatched: 9. The CDR3 is made up of 13 amino acids. CDR3 region: CSVDRTGSWGYTF. CDR3 in DNA: TGCAGCGTTGACAGGACAGGCTCATGGGGCTACACCTTC.

This rearrangement joins TRBV6-5 to TRBJ2-1; tentatively, D is TRBD1 or TRBD2 (5 bases each). CDR3 length: 15 residues. Trimming stripped 6 bases from V and 6 bases from J, with 18 bases between. The germline CDR1 and CDR2 sequences are MNHEY and SVGAGI. The DNA of the CDR3 is TGTGCCAGCAGATATCCGGGACCCCGGGGCAATGAGCAGTTCTTC. Its protein is CASRYPGPRGNEQFF.

This sequence joins TRBV7-9 and TRBJ1-2; 9 bases fit TRBD1. J gave up 8 bases and V 6 bases, and 7 bases lay outside the gene matches. Germline lookup yields CDR1 SEHNR and CDR2 FQNEAQ (reference sequence). CDR3 size: 13 residues. For the CDR3, the DNA is TGTGCCAGCAGTGAACAGGGGGCTGAGGGCTACACCTTC. It is translated as CASSEQGAEGYTF.

This clonotype came up a few times. V gene TRBV7-2 combines with J gene TRBJ1-1; D not certain. Germline V gene data show CDR1 as SGHTA and CDR2 as FQGNSA. The CDR3 is made up of 14 amino acids. Trimming shortened V by 1 base and J by 8 bases, and 14 bases separated the two germline ends. CDR3 nucleotide sequence: TGTGCCAGCAGCTTAGGTTTGCGTTTTACAGAAGCTTTCTTT. It specifies CASSLGLRFTEAFF.

This clonotype was counted many times. V gene TRBV2 combines with J gene TRBJ2-1, with 8 positions matching TRBD2. Trimming at V came to 4 bases and at J to 6 bases, leaving 8 bases not matched to a gene. Germline CDR1 reads SNHLY; CDR2 reads FYNNEI. The CDR3 sequence is 15 residues long. CDR3: CASSVTGLESNEQFF. DNA for the CDR3: TGTGCCAGCAGTGTAACGGGACTAGAGTCCAATGAGCAGTTCTTC. Filled out from reference TRBV2 and TRBJ2-1, the complete variable domain reads EPEVTQTPSHQVTQMGQEVILRCVPISNHLYFYWYRQILGQKVEFLVSFYNNEISEKSEIFDDQFSVERPDGSNFTLKIRSTKLEDSAMYFCASSVTGLESNEQFFGPGTRLTVL.

This clonotype was counted a few times. This chain joins TRBV2 and TRBJ2-5; unclear D gene. The J call is doubtful: the DNA matches TRBJ2-7 better. Germline V gives CDR1 SNHLY, CDR2 FYNNEI. The CDR3 totals 13 residues. Written as DNA, the CDR3 is TGTGCCAGCAGGGGAACGGCGCGCTACGAGCAGTACTTC. Protein product: CASRGTARYEQYF.

There are many counts of this clonotype. V gene TRBV7-2 combines with J gene TRBJ2-1; the D is unclear. Gene TRBJ2-5 matches the end of the DNA better, so the J call may be wrong. The CDR3 covers 13 residues. Looked up from germline, CDR1 is SGHTA and CDR2 is FQGNSA. DNA for the CDR3: TGTGCCAGCAGCGGAAGCACGATGGGGACCCAGTACTTC. Translated, it gives CASSGSTMGTQYF.

This clonotype was counted between two and nine times. This chain joins TRBV5-1 and TRBJ2-7, with D perhaps assigned TRBD1 or TRBD2 (5 bases each). The V end lost 3 bases, the J end lost 5 bases, and 9 bases lay between the germline ends. The CDR3 is 12 residues long. CDR1 and CDR2 (germline): SGHRS, YFSETQ. CDR3 DNA sequence: TGCGCCAGCAGCTGGGACGGAGACGAGCAGTACTTC. Protein product: CASSWDGDEQYF. Filled out from reference TRBV5-1 and TRBJ2-7, the complete variable domain reads KAGVTQTPRYLIKTRGQQVTLSCSPISGHRSVSWYQQTPGQGLQFLFEYFSETQRNKGNFPGRFSGRQFSNSRSEMNVSTLELGDSALYLCASSWDGDEQYFGPGTRLTVT.

The CDR3 DNA reads as TGTGCCAGCAGCCCGAAACTGACTAACAGAGATCTTTACAATGAGCAGTTCTTC. Protein product: CASSPKLTNRDLYNEQFF. The V gene is TRBV3-1, the J gene TRBJ2-1, with D tentatively TRBD2 (5 bases). The ends were cut back, 4 bases at V and 4 bases at J, with 23 bases in the middle. Germline V CDR1 and CDR2: LGHDT, YNNKEL (reference sequence). The CDR3 covers 18 residues.

The chain links TRBV21-1 to TRBJ2-5; the tabulated D call, TRBD1, remains unverified against the DNA. TRBV21-1 is designated a pseudogene. CDR3 length: 14 residues. Here the CDR3 reads CASSKGRPKETQYF. CDR3 nucleotide sequence: TGTGCCAGCAGCAAGGGTCGTCCCAAAGAGACCCAGTACTTC.

V gene TRBV6-7 combines with J gene TRBJ1-5, with a tentative D call TRBD1 (5 bases). TRBV6-7 is an ORF; its function is uncertain. The germline V and J ends were trimmed by 2 bases and 4 bases, with 18 bases remaining between them. This CDR3 region has 17 residues. The CDR3 nucleotides read TGTGCCAGCAGTTACCCCAACAGGCGAGGCTTAAATCAGCCCCAGCATTTT. This sequence encodes CASSYPNRRGLNQPQHF.

This clonotype has a handful of counts. J is TRBJ2-1 and V is TRBV4-2; 13 nucleotides match TRBD2. The length of the CDR3 is 20 residues. Germline V gene lookup returns CDR1 LGHNA and CDR2 YNFKEQ. V shed 3 bases and J 1 base; nucleotides not matched to a gene: 12. CDR3 loop: CASSHGPGLAGLGSYNEQFF. Written as DNA, the CDR3 is TGTGCCAGCAGCCACGGTCCGGGACTAGCGGGACTTGGGTCCTACAATGAGCAGTTCTTC.